This is a list of T cell receptor beta chains from one sample in a study of blood T cells in healthy people across ages. TCRdb independently ran MiXCR on the 5' RACE reads; one entry per CDR3 protein. The sample carries about 720,000 distinct CDR3 sequences, about 24% recorded once. The specimen sequenced was blood. Every receptor here comes from a man aged 70-80 years in good health. Both conserved end residues are part of each CDR3. Fields, in order: clone size, D gene, J gene, V gene, CDR3 DNA, CDR3 protein. The D gene is left open where the match is weak. The size of a clone is reported for some rows only, either as once, few or many, or as a class for expanded clones.

few,TRBD1,TRBJ2-7,TRBV12-3/TRBV12-4,TGTGCCAGCAGTTTAAAAAGGGGGCCGCAGTACTTC,CASSLKRGPQYF
many,-,TRBJ2-5,TRBV29-1,TGCAGCGTCTACAGGGCGGGGGAGACCCAGTACTTC,CSVYRAGETQYF
-,-,TRBJ2-3,TRBV7-9,TGTGCCAGCAGCTTAACAGCCCTAGCTAGCACAGATACGCAGTATTTT,CASSLTALASTDTQYF
-,-,TRBJ2-3,TRBV19,TGTGCCACTTCGGCAGCGGTCACAGATACGCAGTATTTT,CATSAAVTDTQYF
-,-,TRBJ1-1,TRBV6-5,TGTGCCAGCAGTTACTCACCGGTAGAGGCTGAAGCTTTCTTT,CASSYSPVEAEAFF
few,-,TRBJ1-1,TRBV15,TGTGCCACCAGCAGTTCGTTCCGGGACCTCGGCAATGAAGCTTTCTTT,CATSSSFRDLGNEAFF
-,-,TRBJ2-5,TRBV20-1,TGCAGTGCACAAGAACCCGGGGCCCAGTACTTC,CSAQEPGAQYF
few,TRBD1,TRBJ1-5,TRBV7-6,TGTGCCAGCAGCTTAGGGACAGGGACGTGGGAGCCCCAGCATTTT,CASSLGTGTWEPQHF
-,-,TRBJ2-1,TRBV29-1,TGCAGCGTTGGTAGGGGGGGGGACAATGAGCAGTTCTTC,CSVGRGGDNEQFF
many,TRBD1,TRBJ2-1,TRBV7-9,TGTGCCAGCAGCCCAGGGGGCACCTACAATGAGCAGTTCTTC,CASSPGGTYNEQFF
-,-,TRBJ2-3,TRBV20-1,TGCAGTGCGGAGGCAGATTTGTCCTTGGATACGCAGTATTTT,CSAEADLSLDTQYF
-,-,TRBJ1-2,TRBV15,TGTGCCACCAGCAGAGATTTAAGGCCCGACTCGTATGGCTACACCTTC,CATSRDLRPDSYGYTF
-,-,TRBJ1-1,TRBV20-1,TGCAGTGCTAGCGATCCGAACACTGAAGCTTTCTTT,CSASDPNTEAFF
-,-,TRBJ2-1,TRBV14,TGTGCCAGCAGCCAAGTACTGCATGAGCAGTTCTTC,CASSQVLHEQFF
-,TRBD1,TRBJ1-6,TRBV19,TGTGCCAGTAGTGGAGACAGGGAATCACCCCTCCACTTT,CASSGDRESPLHF
few,-,TRBJ2-3,TRBV7-2,TGTGCCAGCAGCTTGGACACGGCGACGCAGTATTTT,CASSLDTATQYF
-,TRBD2,TRBJ2-7,TRBV7-2,TGTGCCAGCAGCCCTCGACTAGCGGGGATCTCCTACGAGCAGTACTTC,CASSPRLAGISYEQYF
few,-,TRBJ2-3,TRBV20-1,TGCAGCGCTAGTGGCGAGGGCTTAGCGTATGGTACGCAGTATTTT,CSASGEGLAYGTQYF
few,TRBD1,TRBJ1-4,TRBV18,TGTGCCAGCTCACCACCGAGAGGGACAGGCTCAACTAATGAAAAACTGTTTTTT,CASSPPRGTGSTNEKLFF
few,-,TRBJ1-5,TRBV12-3/TRBV12-4,TGTGCCAGCAGTAACCGGGGGGGCGGCAATCAGCCCCAGCATTTT,CASSNRGGGNQPQHF
-,-,TRBJ2-5,TRBV20-1,TGCAGTGCTACTGATGTACGGCGGGGTTTGTACTTC,CSATDVRRGLYF
-,TRBD2,TRBJ2-6,TRBV6-5,TGTGCCAGCAGTTCTCGGATAAGACTAGCGGCCTCTGGGGCCAACGTCCTGACTTTC,CASSSRIRLAASGANVLTF
-,-,TRBJ2-1,TRBV6-5,TGTGCCAGCAGGCCTGACAGGAGCTCCTACAATGAGCAGTTCTTC,CASRPDRSSYNEQFF
-,-,TRBJ1-5,TRBV20-1,TGCAGTGCTTCCATCTTCTGGGGTAGCAATCAGCCCCAGCATTTT,CSASIFWGSNQPQHF
-,TRBD2,TRBJ2-1,TRBV7-3,TGTGCCAGCAGCCCTAGCGGGAGGGCCAATGAGCAGTTCTTC,CASSPSGRANEQFF
-,-,TRBJ1-3,TRBV27,TGTGCCAGCAGCATCTCCGGAGCTGGAAACACCATATATTTT,CASSISGAGNTIYF
-,-,TRBJ1-1,TRBV7-3,TGTGCCGGCAGCTTGGGGGGGTACACTGAAGCTTTCTTT,CAGSLGGYTEAFF
few,-,TRBJ2-5,TRBV28,TGTGCCAGCAGTTTAACGCAGACTGCGGAGACCCAGTACTTC,CASSLTQTAETQYF